This T cell receptor (beta chain) was identified in a study of CD8+ T cells in alopecia areata. Study findings and constraints: Sharing of TCRs across patients appeared less clear than in mice, possibly for HLA-related reasons. Many of the expanded lesional clones endured in scalp and blood while on tofacitinib.

cDNA prepared by RNA extraction and subsequent reverse transcription served as the template for sequencing. The assay was immunoSEQ multiplex PCR, and TCRdb's table has in-frame clones only and misses some. The table has 200,000 to 250,000 clones, around 66% seen once. This sample's treatment: oral pan-JAK inhibitor, 5-10 mg twice daily. Specimens obtained from alopecia areata patients comprised lesional scalp punch biopsies and peripheral blood. Sorting of PBMCs yielded the CD4+ and CD8+ T cells. About this clone: Its antigen is currently unknown.

The CDR3 runs to 14 residues. Germline CDR1 SNHLY, CDR2 FYNNEI. V dropped 6 bases and J dropped 0 bases, with 11 bases sitting between them. The source material was CD4+ T cells sorted from blood, sampled at week 4, from a patient treated with tofacitinib. The J gene is TRBJ2-5, the V gene TRBV2, with D maybe TRBD2 (6 bases). This clonotype was obtained from a human donor with alopecia areata. DNA of the CDR3: TGTGCCAGCAGGGGACGGGAGTACCAAGAGACCCAGTACTTC. Encoded protein: CASRGREYQETQYF.